The rows below give T cell receptor beta chains drawn from one sample of a study of a mutant IDH1 vaccine in newly diagnosed glioma. The data were produced by immunoSEQ multiplex PCR, yet TCRdb's version contains in-frame clones alone and is incomplete. The sample consists of about 54,000 clones, around 81% of them appearing once. The antigens these receptors bind are not known. This sample comprised PBMCs, obtained from a glioma patient whose treatment included an IDH1 peptide vaccine. These receptors were collected from a man aged 25 to 40 with glioma. CDR3s include the opening cysteine and the closing phenylalanine or tryptophan. Each record gives: J gene, clone size, V gene, D gene, CDR3 protein, CDR3 DNA. D genes are given only for firm matches. The listing skips clone size in some rows; elsewhere it reads once, few, many or a size class.

>TRBJ1-5|.|TRBV6-1|TRBD1
CASSENRGRQPQHF
TGTGCCAGCAGTGAGAACAGGGGGAGACAGCCCCAGCATTTT
>TRBJ1-1|few|TRBV6-6|.
CASRRDDGSNTEAFF
TGTGCCAGCAGGCGAGATGACGGATCGAACACTGAAGCTTTCTTT
>TRBJ2-1|.|TRBV2|TRBD1
CASIVGQGHRSSYNEQFF
TGTGCCAGCATAGTTGGACAGGGCCACCGAAGCTCCTACAATGAGCAGTTCTTC
>TRBJ2-7|.|TRBV7-9|.
CASSLLGRVGEQYF
TGTGCCAGCAGCTTACTAGGCAGGGTTGGCGAGCAGTACTTC
>TRBJ1-5|.|TRBV6-1|TRBD1
CASSTQGNQPQHF
TGTGCCAGCTCGACACAGGGGAATCAGCCCCAGCATTTT
>TRBJ1-2|once|TRBV5-5|.
CASSLGVSIYGYTF
TGTGCCAGCAGCTTGGGTGTCTCGATCTATGGCTACACCTTC
>TRBJ2-3|.|TRBV5-1|TRBD2
CASSLARTSGGPSTDTQYF
TGCGCCAGCAGCTTGGCTCGGACTAGCGGGGGCCCTAGCACAGATACGCAGTATTTT
>TRBJ2-1|.|TRBV7-2|.
CASSSQWYNEQFF
TGTGCCAGCAGCTCCCAGTGGTACAATGAGCAGTTCTTC
>TRBJ2-7|.|TRBV10-3|TRBD2
CAIKGLAGYEQYF
TGTGCCATCAAGGGACTAGCGGGATACGAGCAGTACTTC
>TRBJ1-2|.|TRBV19|TRBD1
CASSQGQGSGYTF
TGTGCCAGTAGTCAAGGACAGGGGTCTGGCTACACCTTC
>TRBJ2-5|.|TRBV7-2|.
CASSFRIQETQYF
TGTGCCAGCAGCTTCCGGATACAAGAGACCCAGTACTTC
>TRBJ1-1|once|TRBV10-3|.
CAISEGAGGRTEAFF
TGTGCCATCAGTGAGGGAGCCGGGGGCAGGACTGAAGCTTTCTTT
>TRBJ1-1|.|TRBV2|TRBD1
CASRLTGRDTEAFF
TGTGCCAGCCGTTTGACAGGGAGAGACACTGAAGCTTTCTTT
>TRBJ2-2|.|TRBV9|TRBD1
CASGAGQANTRELFF
TGTGCCAGCGGGGCGGGACAGGCTAACACCAGGGAGCTGTTTTTT
>TRBJ2-5|.|TRBV29-1|TRBD1
CSVSGTGKETQYF
TGCAGCGTTTCCGGGACAGGGAAGGAGACCCAGTACTTC
>TRBJ1-4|.|TRBV7-9|.
CASSLLGSANEKLFF
TGTGCCAGCAGCTTGTTGGGTTCGGCTAATGAAAAACTGTTTTTT
>TRBJ2-1|.|TRBV28|TRBD1
CASSLSTDRGFYEQFF
TGTGCCAGCAGTTTATCTACCGACAGGGGGTTTTATGAGCAGTTCTTC
>TRBJ2-2|.|TRBV29-1|.
CSVGHYTGELFF
TGCAGCGTTGGACACTACACCGGGGAGCTGTTTTTT
>TRBJ1-2|.|TRBV27|TRBD1
CASSSTGAGYGYTF
TGTGCCAGCAGTTCTACAGGGGCTGGCTATGGCTACACCTTC
>TRBJ2-3|once|TRBV28|.
CASSFDRFPHTQYF
TGTGCCAGCAGTTTCGACAGATTCCCTCATACGCAGTATTTT